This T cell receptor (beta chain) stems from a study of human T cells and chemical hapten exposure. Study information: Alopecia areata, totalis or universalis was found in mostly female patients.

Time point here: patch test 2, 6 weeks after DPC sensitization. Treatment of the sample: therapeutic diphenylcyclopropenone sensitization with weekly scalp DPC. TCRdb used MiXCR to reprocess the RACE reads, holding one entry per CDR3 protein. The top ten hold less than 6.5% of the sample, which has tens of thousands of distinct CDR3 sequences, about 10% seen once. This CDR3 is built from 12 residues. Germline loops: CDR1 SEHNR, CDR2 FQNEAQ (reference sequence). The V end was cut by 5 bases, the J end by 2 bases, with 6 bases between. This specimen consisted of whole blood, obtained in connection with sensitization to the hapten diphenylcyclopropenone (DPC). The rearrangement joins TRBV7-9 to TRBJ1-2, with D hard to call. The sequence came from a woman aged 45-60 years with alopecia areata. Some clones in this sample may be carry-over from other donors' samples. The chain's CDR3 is CASSRENYGYTF. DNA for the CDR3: TGTGCCAGCAGCAGGGAGAACTATGGCTACACCTTC. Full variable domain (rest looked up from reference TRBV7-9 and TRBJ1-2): DTGVSQNPRHKITKRGQNVTFRCDPISEHNRLYWYRQTLGQGPEFLTYFQNEAQLEKSRLLSDRFSAERPKGSFSTLEIQRTEQGDSAMYLCASSRENYGYTFGSGTRLTVV.